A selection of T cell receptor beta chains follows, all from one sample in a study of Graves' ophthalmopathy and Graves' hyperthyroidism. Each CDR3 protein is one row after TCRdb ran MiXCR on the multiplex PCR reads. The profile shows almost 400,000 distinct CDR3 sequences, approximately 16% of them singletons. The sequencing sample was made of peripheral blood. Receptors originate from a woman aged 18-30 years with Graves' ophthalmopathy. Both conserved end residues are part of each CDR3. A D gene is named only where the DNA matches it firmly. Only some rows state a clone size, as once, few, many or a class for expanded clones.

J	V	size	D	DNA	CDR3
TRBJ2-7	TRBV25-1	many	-	TGTGCCAGCAGTGAATACGATAGTTTTAAAGCAGAGCAGTACTTC	CASSEYDSFKAEQYF
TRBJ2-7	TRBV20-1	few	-	TGCAGTGCTAGCGGGTTCCTAGTGGGGAGTCGGAACGAGCAGTACTTC	CSASGFLVGSRNEQYF
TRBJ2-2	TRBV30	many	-	TGTGCCTGGAGTTTTGGCGGGAACACCGGGGAGCTGTTTTTT	CAWSFGGNTGELFF
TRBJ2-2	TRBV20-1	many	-	TGCAGTGCTATTCCCCGAGGCGCGGGCACCGGGGAGCTGTTTTTT	CSAIPRGAGTGELFF
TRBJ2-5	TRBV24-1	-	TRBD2	TGTGCCACCAGTGAGGGAGCGGGAGCAGAGACCCAGTACTTC	CATSEGAGAETQYF
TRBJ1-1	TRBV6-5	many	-	TGTGCCAGCAGTTACGGTAACAGACCCCACACTGAAGCTTTCTTT	CASSYGNRPHTEAFF
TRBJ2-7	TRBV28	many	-	TGTGCCAGCAGTTCCCCACTAAACGAGCAGTACTTC	CASSSPLNEQYF
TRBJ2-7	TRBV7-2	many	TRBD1	TGTGCCAGCAGCTTAGCAGTGACAGGGGCCTCCTACGAGCAGTACTTC	CASSLAVTGASYEQYF
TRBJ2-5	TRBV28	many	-	TGTGCCAGCAGAAGTACAGGGAACCAAGAGACCCAGTACTTC	CASRSTGNQETQYF
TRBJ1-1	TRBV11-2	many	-	TGTGCCAGCAGCTTTGATCGGGTGTGGAGCGGTGAAGCTTTCTTT	CASSFDRVWSGEAFF
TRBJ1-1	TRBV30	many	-	TGTGCCTGTCGGATGGGGAACACTGAAGCTTTCTTT	CACRMGNTEAFF
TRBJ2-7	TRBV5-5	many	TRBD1	TGTGCCAGCAGCGCAGGACAGGGGGCGTTATACGAGCAGTACTTC	CASSAGQGALYEQYF
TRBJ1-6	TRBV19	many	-	TGTGCCAGTAGTTACGCTGATTCACCCCTCCACTTT	CASSYADSPLHF
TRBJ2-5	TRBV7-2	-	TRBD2	TGTGCCAGCAGCTCGAGTAGCGGGGCCCAAGAGACCCAGTACTTC	CASSSSSGAQETQYF
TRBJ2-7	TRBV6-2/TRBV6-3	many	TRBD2	TGTGCCAGCACCCCTCTGGGACTAGCGGGAGTCGACGAGCAGTACTTC	CASTPLGLAGVDEQYF
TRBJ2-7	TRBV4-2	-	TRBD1	TGTGCCAGCAGCCGGCCGGGACAGTCCACCTACGAGCAGTACTTC	CASSRPGQSTYEQYF
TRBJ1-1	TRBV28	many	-	TGTGCCAGCACCACAGGGCACACTGAAGCTTTCTTT	CASTTGHTEAFF
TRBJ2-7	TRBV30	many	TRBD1	TGTGCCTGGAAGGGACAGGGGCCCTACGAGCAGTACTTC	CAWKGQGPYEQYF
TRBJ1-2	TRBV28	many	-	TGTGCCAGCAGCGGGACGGACTATGGCTACACCTTC	CASSGTDYGYTF
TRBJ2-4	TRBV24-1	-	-	TGTGCCACCAGCCCTTTCGGGACGGACTCACACATAGCCAAAAACATTCAGTACTTC	CATSPFGTDSHIAKNIQYF
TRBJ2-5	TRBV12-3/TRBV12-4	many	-	TGTGCCAGCAGTCCCCAAACGATAATACCCCAAGAGACCCAGTACTTC	CASSPQTIIPQETQYF
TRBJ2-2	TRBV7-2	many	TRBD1	TGTGCCAGCAGCTTTAGACAGGGGGCTATCGGGGAGCTGTTTTTT	CASSFRQGAIGELFF
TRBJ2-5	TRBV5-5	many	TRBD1	TGTGCCAGCAGCTTCCTTCACAGGGGCCAAGAGACCCAGTACTTC	CASSFLHRGQETQYF
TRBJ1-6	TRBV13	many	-	TGTGCCAGCAGCTTGGGGGGGGCCTGGAATTCACCCCTCCACTTT	CASSLGGAWNSPLHF
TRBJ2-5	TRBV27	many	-	TGTGCCAGCAGTTTATACAGGGGAGGGGAGACCCAGTACTTC	CASSLYRGGETQYF
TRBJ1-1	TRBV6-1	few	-	TGTGCCAGCAGTGGCGACCCGGGGATGAACACTGAAGCTTTCTTT	CASSGDPGMNTEAFF
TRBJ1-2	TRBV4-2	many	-	TGTGCCAGCAGCCAAGAGGTCGGGGCCGCCTTCGGCTACACCTTC	CASSQEVGAAFGYTF
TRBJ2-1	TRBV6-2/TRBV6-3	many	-	TGTGCCAGCAGTTCACGGACAGAGTACAATGAGCAGTTCTTC	CASSSRTEYNEQFF
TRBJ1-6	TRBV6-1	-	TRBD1	TGTGCCAGCAGACGGGACAGGGGATATTCACCCCTCCACTTT	CASRRDRGYSPLHF
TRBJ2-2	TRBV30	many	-	TGTGCCTGGAGGAGGCAGGTGAACACCGGGGAGCTGTTTTTT	CAWRRQVNTGELFF
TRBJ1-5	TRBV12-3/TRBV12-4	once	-	TGTGCCAGCAGTTTTTCCGGGGGAAGGGCGGGGGGCAATCAGCCCCAGCATTTT	CASSFSGGRAGGNQPQHF
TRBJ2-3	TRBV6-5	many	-	TGTGCCAGCAGTTACGACAGAAGCACAGATACGCAGTATTTT	CASSYDRSTDTQYF
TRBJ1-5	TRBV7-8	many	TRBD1	TGTGCCAGCAGCTCCGGGACAGGAGCTTATAGCAATCAGCCCCAGCATTTT	CASSSGTGAYSNQPQHF
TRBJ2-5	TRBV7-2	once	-	TGTGCCAGCAAACAGGGCAACCAAGAGACCCAGTACTTC	CASKQGNQETQYF
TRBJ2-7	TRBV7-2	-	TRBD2	TGTGCCAGCGCACCGGGACTACTAACCTACGAGCAGTACTTC	CASAPGLLTYEQYF
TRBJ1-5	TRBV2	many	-	TGTGCCAGCGGGCGGGGGAATGAAGGGCACCGTCAGCCCCAGCATTTT	CASGRGNEGHRQPQHF
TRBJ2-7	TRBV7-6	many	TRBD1	TGTGCCAGCAGCTTAGTGCCCCAGGGGGCCTACGAGCAGTACTTC	CASSLVPQGAYEQYF
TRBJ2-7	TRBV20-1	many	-	TGCAGTGCCCCCCCTACCAGGGGCTTCGAGCAGTACTTC	CSAPPTRGFEQYF
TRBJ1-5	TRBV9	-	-	TGTGCCAGCAGCGTAGGTGACGGCAATCAGCCCCAGCATTTT	CASSVGDGNQPQHF
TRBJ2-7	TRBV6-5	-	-	TGTGCCAGCAGTTACTCGATTGTAGGGAGTCCTCCCTACGAGCAGTACTTC	CASSYSIVGSPPYEQYF